This TCR beta chain was captured in a study of blood T cell repertoires in COVID-19 (dated by TCRdb to 2020 to 2022). At the level of the whole study: The collaborator samples originated in the United States, Italy and Spain and spanned the acute and convalescent phases of COVID-19. The material from the prospective study consisted of cDNA or gDNA derived from T cells, B-cell-depleted T cells, or PBMCs. Subjects who had been exposed to COVID-19, were actively infected with it, or had recovered from it provided the deeply sampled blood TCRbeta repertoires that made up the dataset. A freely available public database, intended as a resource for researchers studying the immune response to SARS-CoV-2, is where the repertoires were released. Samples came from the ongoing ImmuneRACE study (first 160 participants) plus 1,254 subjects from 6 global collaborators. The sample metadata nearly always contained a de-identified subject ID, COVID-19 status, age in years and sex. Where HLA class I and class II types were available, the types were taken from metadata supplied by the sample provider, not from assay-based typing.

About this clone itself: Its target antigen remains unknown. No much larger clone is present one base from it, and per-base qualities are unavailable.

The paper as a whole reports these results and caveats: How much clinical and demographic metadata was included differed by source and by participant, and the metadata was provided uncurated.

The immunoSEQ Assay, a bias-controlled multiplex PCR, was used to amplify TCRbeta CDR3 regions from genomic DNA. Under the source paper's analysis protocol: The number of nucleated cells in each sample was estimated from the amplification of reference gene primers within the assay. To quantify the absolute abundance of each unique TCRbeta CDR3 rearrangement, sequence reads were collapsed and filtered. For each sample, productive Simpson clonality was calculated as the square root of Simpson's diversity index across productive rearrangements. TCRdb retrieved this table from immuneACCESS and kept in-frame rearrangements only. Not all clones are present; in checked studies, unresolved V genes account for under half, and no reason is known for the remainder. The V and J calls and clone size were taken over from that table, and D and trimming were inferred from the DNA. Across this sample there are around 230,000 clones, with approximately 80% seen only once. Around 2% of the sample belongs to the ten largest clones.

The germline V gene supplies CDR1 KGHSH and CDR2 LQKENI. Clipping removes 4 bases from V and 5 bases from J, with 7 as the unmatched junction base count. There are 15 amino acids in the CDR3, from cysteine to phenylalanine inclusive. The read is trimmed to its CDR3 DNA, 45 bases read in frame from base 1. A second Seattle source provided samples from volunteer blood donors who had recovered from COVID-19. The collaborating institutions used their own protocols to collect whole blood in K2EDTA tubes. For TCRbeta analysis, collaborator samples were shipped as frozen whole blood, as isolated PBMCs, or as DNA extracted from either sample type.

The source is a man aged 35-49 years who had recovered from COVID-19. Sequencing used peripheral blood. The chain is made from TRBV18 and TRBJ1-4, with 7 junctional bases fitting TRBD1. CDR3 reads: CASSRYRGGNEKLFF. The bases read TGTGCCAGCTCACGATACAGGGGCGGAAATGAAAAACTGTTTTTT.